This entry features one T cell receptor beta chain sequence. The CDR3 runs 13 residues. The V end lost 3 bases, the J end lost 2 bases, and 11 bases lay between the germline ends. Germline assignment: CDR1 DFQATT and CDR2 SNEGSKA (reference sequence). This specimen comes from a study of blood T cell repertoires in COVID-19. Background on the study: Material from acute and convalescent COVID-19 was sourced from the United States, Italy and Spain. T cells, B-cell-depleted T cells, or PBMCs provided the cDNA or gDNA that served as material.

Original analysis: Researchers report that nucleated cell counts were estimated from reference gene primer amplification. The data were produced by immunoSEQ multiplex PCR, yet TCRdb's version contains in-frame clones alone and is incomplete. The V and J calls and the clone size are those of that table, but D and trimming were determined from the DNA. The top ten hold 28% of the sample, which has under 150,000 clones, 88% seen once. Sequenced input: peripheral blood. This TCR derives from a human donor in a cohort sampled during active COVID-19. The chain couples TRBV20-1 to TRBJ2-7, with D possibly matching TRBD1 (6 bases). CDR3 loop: CSASRQATYEQYF. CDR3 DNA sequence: TGCAGTGCTAGTCGACAGGCGACCTACGAGCAGTACTTC.